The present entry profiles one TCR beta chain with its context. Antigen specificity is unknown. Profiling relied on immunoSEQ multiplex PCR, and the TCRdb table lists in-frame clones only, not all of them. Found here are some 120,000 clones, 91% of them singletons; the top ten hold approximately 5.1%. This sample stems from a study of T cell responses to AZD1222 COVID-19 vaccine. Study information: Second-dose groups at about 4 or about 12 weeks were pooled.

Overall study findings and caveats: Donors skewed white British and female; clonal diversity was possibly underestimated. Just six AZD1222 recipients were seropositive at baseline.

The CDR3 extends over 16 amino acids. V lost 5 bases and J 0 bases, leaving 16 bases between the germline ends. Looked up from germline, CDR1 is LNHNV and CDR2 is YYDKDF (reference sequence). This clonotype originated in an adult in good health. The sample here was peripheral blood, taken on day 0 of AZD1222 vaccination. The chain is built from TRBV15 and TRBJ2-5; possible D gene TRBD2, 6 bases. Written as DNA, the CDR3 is TGTGCCACCAGCCGCCCGTTGGGACTGTACCAAGAGACCCAGTACTTC. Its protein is CATSRPLGLYQETQYF.